This is a list of T cell receptor beta chains from one sample in a study of blood T cell repertoires in COVID-19. Clones were read by immunoSEQ multiplex PCR, and TCRdb kept only the in-frame ones, dropping some. The data contain about 180,000 clones, around 88% of them singletons. Sample: PBMCs or T cells enriched from blood (not recorded which). All receptors derive from a young woman who had recovered from COVID-19. Both conserved end residues are part of each CDR3. The order of the fields is CDR3 length, J gene, V gene, clone size, D gene, CDR3 protein, CDR3 DNA. D genes are given only for firm matches. Size is omitted from some rows. Given values are once, few, many or a class for expanded clones.

>15|TRBJ2-7|TRBV3-1/TRBV3-2|-|-
CASSQATIVTYEQYF
TGTGCCAGCAGCCAAGCCACGATAGTGACCTACGAGCAGTACTTC
>14|TRBJ1-5|TRBV28|-|TRBD1
CASSFTDRGPLQHF
TGTGCCAGCAGTTTTACGGACAGGGGGCCACTCCAGCATTTT
>14|TRBJ2-5|TRBV18|-|TRBD2
CASSPLAEGETQYF
TGTGCCAGCTCGCCTCTAGCGGAAGGAGAGACCCAGTACTTC
>16|TRBJ1-3|TRBV4-1|-|-
CASSQERRGDGNTIYF
TGCGCCAGCAGCCAAGAGAGGCGGGGGGACGGAAACACCATATATTTT
>14|TRBJ1-2|TRBV5-1|-|-
CASSLEVGNYGYTF
TGCGCCAGCAGCTTGGAGGTCGGGAACTATGGCTACACCTTC
>16|TRBJ2-3|TRBV4-1|-|TRBD2
CASSLQRGGGADTQYF
TGCGCCAGCAGCTTACAACGGGGCGGGGGGGCAGATACGCAGTATTTT
>16|TRBJ1-4|TRBV10-3|few|TRBD1
CAISDFPGQGGEKLFF
TGTGCCATCAGTGATTTCCCGGGACAGGGTGGTGAAAAACTGTTTTTT
>18|TRBJ1-3|TRBV27|-|TRBD1
CASRPMGQGMVSGNTIYF
TGTGCCAGCAGACCTATGGGACAGGGGATGGTCTCTGGAAACACCATATATTTT
>14|TRBJ1-2|TRBV3-1/TRBV3-2|-|-
CASSQEGTGYGYTF
TGTGCCAGCAGCCAAGAGGGGACTGGCTATGGCTACACCTTC
>14|TRBJ2-7|TRBV2|-|-
CASSGSGREYEQYF
TGTGCCAGCAGTGGTTCGGGCAGGGAATACGAGCAGTACTTC
>20|TRBJ2-2|TRBV5-4|-|TRBD2
CASSPFGYSGKTPGAGELFF
TGTGCCAGCAGCCCCTTCGGATACAGCGGGAAAACCCCAGGAGCCGGGGAGCTGTTTTTT
>13|TRBJ2-7|TRBV6-5|-|TRBD1
CASGRDSAYEQYF
TGTGCCAGCGGCCGGGACAGCGCCTACGAGCAGTACTTC
>14|TRBJ2-5|TRBV5-1|-|TRBD1
CASSADRVLKTQYF
TGCGCCAGCAGCGCGGACAGGGTTTTGAAGACCCAGTACTTC
>15|TRBJ2-3|TRBV19|-|-
CASSTSRFRQDTQYF
TGTGCCAGTAGTACCTCCCGATTCCGACAGGATACGCAGTATTTT
>12|TRBJ2-3|TRBV3-1/TRBV3-2|-|-
CASSQGPDTQYF
TGTGCCAGCAGCCAAGGGCCAGATACGCAGTATTTT
>14|TRBJ1-2|TRBV5-8|-|TRBD1
CASSLGTVGYGYTF
TGTGCCAGCAGCCTGGGGACAGTCGGCTATGGCTACACCTTC
>13|TRBJ1-5|TRBV12-3/TRBV12-4|-|-
CASSNRVRQPQHF
TGTGCCAGCAGTAACAGGGTGCGGCAGCCCCAGCATTTT
>14|TRBJ2-1|TRBV19|-|TRBD2
CASSMLAGVGEQFF
TGTGCCAGTAGTATGCTAGCGGGAGTCGGTGAGCAGTTCTTC
>15|TRBJ1-4|TRBV4-1|-|-
CASSQDQTTNEKLFF
TGCGCCAGCAGCCAAGACCAGACAACTAATGAAAAACTGTTTTTT
>15|TRBJ2-7|TRBV5-5|-|TRBD2
CASSLAGGGSYEQYF
TGTGCCAGCAGCTTGGCTGGCGGGGGGTCCTACGAGCAGTACTTC
>15|TRBJ2-7|TRBV14|-|TRBD2
CASSYGTSLAYEQYF
TGTGCCAGCAGCTATGGGACTAGCTTAGCGTACGAGCAGTACTTC
>16|TRBJ2-1|TRBV27|-|-
CASSLPGDPIYNEQFF
TGTGCCAGCAGTTTACCCGGGGATCCTATTTACAATGAGCAGTTCTTC
>13|TRBJ2-7|TRBV29-1|once|TRBD1
CSVEERQGYEQYF
TGCAGCGTTGAAGAGAGACAGGGTTACGAGCAGTACTTC
>11|TRBJ2-1|TRBV27|-|-
CASSLYNEQFF
TGTGCCAGCAGTCTTTACAATGAGCAGTTCTTC
>14|TRBJ2-5|TRBV7-8|-|-
CASRANTQSETQYF
TGTGCCAGCAGGGCAAATACCCAGTCGGAGACCCAGTACTTC
>13|TRBJ1-2|TRBV12-3/TRBV12-4|-|-
CASSPLDSYGYTF
TGTGCCAGCAGTCCCCTTGACAGCTATGGCTACACCTTC
>14|TRBJ1-1|TRBV18|-|-
CASSLAWRETEAFF
TGTGCCAGCTCACTCGCATGGAGGGAAACTGAAGCTTTCTTT
>14|TRBJ1-5|TRBV28|once|-
CASSFLVGNQPQHF
TGTGCCAGCAGTTTCCTTGTAGGCAATCAGCCCCAGCATTTT
>20|TRBJ2-5|TRBV27|-|TRBD1
CASSPLLLTGQGGVEETQYF
TGTGCCAGCAGTCCTCTATTATTGACGGGACAGGGGGGGGTAGAAGAGACCCAGTACTTC
>15|TRBJ1-1|TRBV7-9|once|-
CASSSSTGFNTEAFF
TGTGCCAGCAGCTCAAGTACAGGGTTTAACACTGAAGCTTTCTTT
>16|TRBJ2-2|TRBV5-5|once|TRBD1
CASRKQQGANTGELFF
TGTGCCAGCAGAAAACAACAGGGGGCAAACACCGGGGAGCTGTTTTTT
>12|TRBJ1-2|TRBV28|-|TRBD1
CASSHRGRGYTF
TGTGCCAGCAGCCACAGGGGGCGAGGCTACACCTTC
>15|TRBJ2-1|TRBV5-6|-|TRBD1
CASSVGQVFYNEQFF
TGTGCCAGCAGCGTAGGACAGGTGTTCTACAATGAGCAGTTCTTC
>14|TRBJ1-2|TRBV5-5|-|-
CASSSPQGLYGYTF
TGTGCCAGCAGCTCCCCGCAGGGTCTCTATGGCTACACCTTC
>16|TRBJ2-1|TRBV19|-|TRBD1
CASSTSGTGVYNEQFF
TGTGCCAGTAGTACCTCCGGGACAGGGGTATACAATGAGCAGTTCTTC
>14|TRBJ2-3|TRBV10-3|few|TRBD1
CAIGGQGTPNTQYF
TGTGCCATCGGGGGACAGGGGACACCCAATACGCAGTATTTT
>12|TRBJ2-7|TRBV6-4|-|-
CASPRIRYEQYF
TGTGCCAGCCCTAGGATCCGCTACGAGCAGTACTTC
>15|TRBJ1-2|TRBV5-1|few|TRBD1
CASSYENRGSGGYTF
TGCGCCAGCAGCTATGAAAACAGGGGGTCGGGTGGCTACACCTTC
>14|TRBJ1-3|TRBV15|-|-
CATSRTNPGNTIYF
TGTGCCACCAGCAGGACAAACCCTGGAAACACCATATATTTT
>16|TRBJ2-1|TRBV2|-|TRBD2
CASSKGREFYYNEQFF
TGTGCCAGCAGCAAGGGGCGGGAGTTTTACTACAATGAGCAGTTCTTC
>12|TRBJ1-6|TRBV5-6|-|-
CASSLGSSPLHF
TGTGCCAGCAGCTTAGGGAGTTCACCCCTCCACTTT
>11|TRBJ2-1|TRBV4-1|-|-
CASSHLSEQFF
TGCGCCAGCAGCCATCTCAGTGAGCAGTTCTTC
>16|TRBJ1-2|TRBV28|-|TRBD1
CASSSPSDRVRSGYTF
TGTGCCAGCAGCTCTCCCTCCGACAGGGTCAGGAGTGGCTACACCTTC
>14|TRBJ2-2|TRBV11-3|-|TRBD1
CASSATGDTGELFF
TGTGCCAGCAGCGCGACAGGGGACACCGGGGAGCTGTTTTTT
>13|TRBJ1-2|TRBV28|-|TRBD1
CASSVLQGYGYTF
TGTGCCAGCAGTGTCCTACAGGGGTATGGCTACACCTTC
>13|TRBJ1-1|TRBV28|-|-
CASSLGQNTEAFF
TGTGCCAGCAGTTTAGGACAGAACACTGAAGCTTTCTTT
>15|TRBJ2-6|TRBV7-2|-|-
CASSRPVGGANVLTF
TGTGCCAGCAGCCGTCCCGTCGGTGGGGCCAACGTCCTGACTTTC
>16|TRBJ2-7|TRBV3-1/TRBV3-2|-|-
CASSQVGAHPNDEQYF
TGTGCCAGCAGCCAAGTGGGGGCGCACCCAAATGACGAGCAGTACTTC
>15|TRBJ1-2|TRBV5-5|few|-
CASSLDPGRAYGYTF
TGTGCCAGCAGCTTGGATCCGGGAAGGGCCTATGGCTACACCTTC
>15|TRBJ1-4|TRBV4-1|once|TRBD1
CASSPMGQGNEKLFF
TGCGCCAGCAGCCCGATGGGACAGGGGAATGAAAAACTGTTTTTT
>13|TRBJ1-5|TRBV10-1|-|-
CASSEGVAQPQHF
TGCGCCAGCAGTGAAGGGGTTGCTCAGCCCCAGCATTTT
>15|TRBJ2-3|TRBV10-1|-|TRBD1
CASSEPGQGVDTQYF
TGCGCCAGCAGTGAGCCGGGACAGGGAGTAGATACGCAGTATTTT
>16|TRBJ2-3|TRBV15|-|TRBD2
CATSRGLAGNTDTQYF
TGTGCCACCAGCAGAGGCCTAGCGGGAAACACAGATACGCAGTATTTT
>15|TRBJ2-1|TRBV11-3|-|TRBD2
CASSLGGDYRSEQFF
TGTGCCAGCAGCTTGGGCGGGGACTACCGGAGTGAGCAGTTCTTC
>15|TRBJ2-7|TRBV15|-|-
CATSAQGGYSYEQYF
TGTGCCACCAGCGCTCAGGGCGGCTACTCCTACGAGCAGTACTTC